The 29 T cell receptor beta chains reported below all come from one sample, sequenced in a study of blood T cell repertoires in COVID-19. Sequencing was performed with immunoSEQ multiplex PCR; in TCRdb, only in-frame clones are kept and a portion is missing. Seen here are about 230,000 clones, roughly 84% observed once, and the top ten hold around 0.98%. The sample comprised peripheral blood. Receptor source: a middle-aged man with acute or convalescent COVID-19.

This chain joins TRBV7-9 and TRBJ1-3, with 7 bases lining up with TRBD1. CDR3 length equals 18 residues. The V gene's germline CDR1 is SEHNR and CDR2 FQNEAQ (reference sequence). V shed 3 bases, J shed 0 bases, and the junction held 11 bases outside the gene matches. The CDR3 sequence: CASSFNQRDSYSGNTIYF. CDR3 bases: TGTGCCAGCAGCTTCAATCAGAGGGACAGCTACTCTGGAAACACCATATATTTT.

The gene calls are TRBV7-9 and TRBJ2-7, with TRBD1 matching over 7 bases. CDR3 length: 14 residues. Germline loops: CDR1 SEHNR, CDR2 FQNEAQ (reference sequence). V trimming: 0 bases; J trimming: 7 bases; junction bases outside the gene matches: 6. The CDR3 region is CASSLARTGGEQYF. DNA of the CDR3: TGTGCCAGCAGCTTAGCTCGGACAGGCGGGGAGCAGTACTTC.

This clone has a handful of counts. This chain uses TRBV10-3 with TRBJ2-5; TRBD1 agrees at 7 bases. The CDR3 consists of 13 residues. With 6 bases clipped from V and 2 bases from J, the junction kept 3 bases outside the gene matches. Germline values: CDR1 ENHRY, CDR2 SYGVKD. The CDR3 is CAISLTGQETQYF. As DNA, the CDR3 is TGTGCCATCAGCTTGACAGGGCAAGAGACCCAGTACTTC.

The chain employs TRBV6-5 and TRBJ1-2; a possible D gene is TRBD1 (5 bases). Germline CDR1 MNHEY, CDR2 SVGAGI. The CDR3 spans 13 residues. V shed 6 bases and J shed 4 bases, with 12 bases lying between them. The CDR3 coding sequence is TGTGCCAGCAGGCCTGACAGATCCTATGGCTACACCTTC. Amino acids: CASRPDRSYGYTF.

The CDR3 loop is CARSSHPALAGGPKAKNIQYF. In nucleotides, the CDR3 is TGTGCCAGAAGCTCCCACCCAGCACTAGCGGGGGGGCCTAAAGCCAAAAACATTCAGTACTTC. The rearrangement joins TRBV5-3 to TRBJ2-4, with 13 nucleotides matching TRBD2. TRBV5-3 is known as an ORF, though its function is uncertain. The CDR3 has 21 amino acids. J lost 0 bases, V lost 3 bases, and 15 bases had no gene match.

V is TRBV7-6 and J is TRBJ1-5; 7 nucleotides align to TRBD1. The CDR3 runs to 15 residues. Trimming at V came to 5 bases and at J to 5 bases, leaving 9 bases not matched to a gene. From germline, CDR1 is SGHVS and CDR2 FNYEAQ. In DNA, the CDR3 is TGTGCCAGCAGCCTCACAAGTACAGGGGATCAGCCCCAGCATTTT. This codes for CASSLTSTGDQPQHF.

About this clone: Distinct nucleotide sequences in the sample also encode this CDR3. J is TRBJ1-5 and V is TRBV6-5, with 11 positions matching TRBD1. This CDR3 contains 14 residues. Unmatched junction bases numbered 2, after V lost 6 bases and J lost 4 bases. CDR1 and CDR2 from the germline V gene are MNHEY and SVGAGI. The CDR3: CASRGQGANQPQHF. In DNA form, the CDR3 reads TGTGCCAGCAGAGGACAGGGGGCTAATCAGCCCCAGCATTTT.

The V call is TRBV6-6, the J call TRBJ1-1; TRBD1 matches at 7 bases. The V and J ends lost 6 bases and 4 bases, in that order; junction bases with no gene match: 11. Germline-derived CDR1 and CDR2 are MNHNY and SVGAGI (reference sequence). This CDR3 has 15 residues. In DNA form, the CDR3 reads TGTGCCAGCAGGTCAACCGGGACAGTCGGCACTGAAGCTTTCTTT. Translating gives CASRSTGTVGTEAFF.

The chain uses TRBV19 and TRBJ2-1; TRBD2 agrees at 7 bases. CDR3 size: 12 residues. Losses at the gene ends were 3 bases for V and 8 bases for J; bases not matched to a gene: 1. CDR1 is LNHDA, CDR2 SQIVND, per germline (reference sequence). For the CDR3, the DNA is TGTGCCAGTAGTATGGGGGGGGATGAGCAGTTCTTC. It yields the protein CASSMGGDEQFF.

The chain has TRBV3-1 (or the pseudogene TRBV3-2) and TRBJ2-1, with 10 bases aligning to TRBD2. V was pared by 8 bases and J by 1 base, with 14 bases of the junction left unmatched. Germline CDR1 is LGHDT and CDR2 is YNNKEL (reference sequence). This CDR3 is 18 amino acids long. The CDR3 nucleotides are TGTGCCAGCCACGGAACGAATACTAGCGGGGAGTCCTACAATGAGCAGTTCTTC. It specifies CASHGTNTSGESYNEQFF.

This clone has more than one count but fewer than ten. The CDR3 DNA is TGTGCCAGCAGTCCTCAGGGGAGTGCGCGGGGCTACACCTTC. It encodes CASSPQGSARGYTF. The chain uses TRBV28 and TRBJ1-2, with D possibly being TRBD1 (6 bases). The germline V gene has CDR1 MDHEN and CDR2 SYDVKM. The ends were cut back, 5 bases at V and 8 bases at J, with 18 bases in the middle. The CDR3 runs to 14 residues.

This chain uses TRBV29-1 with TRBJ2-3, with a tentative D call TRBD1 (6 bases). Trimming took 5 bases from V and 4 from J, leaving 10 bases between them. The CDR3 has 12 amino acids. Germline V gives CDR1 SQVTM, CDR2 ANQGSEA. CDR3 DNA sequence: TGCAGCGTTTCGACAGGAGCAGATACGCAGTATTTT. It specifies CSVSTGADTQYF.

The CDR3 is CASSLAIAGVSTDTQYF. In DNA, the CDR3 is TGTGCCAGCAGCTTGGCCATAGCGGGGGTCAGCACAGATACGCAGTATTTT. The V gene is TRBV5-6, the J gene TRBJ2-3, with 9 bases lining up with TRBD2. Germline V gene data show CDR1 as SGHDT and CDR2 as YYEEEE. The trim removed 0 bases at V and 0 bases at J, leaving 5 bases unmatched. The CDR3 is 17 amino acids.

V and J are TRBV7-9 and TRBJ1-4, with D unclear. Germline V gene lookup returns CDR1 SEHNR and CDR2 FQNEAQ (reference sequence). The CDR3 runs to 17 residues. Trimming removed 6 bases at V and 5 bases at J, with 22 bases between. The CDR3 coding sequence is TGTGCCAGCAGGTCCTCCCTCGGGAATGTTGAGAATGAAAAACTGTTTTTT. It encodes CASRSSLGNVENEKLFF.

The CDR3 nucleotides read TGTGCCACCAGTGACCCGACTAGCGGGTCCTACGAGCAGTACTTC. Translating it yields CATSDPTSGSYEQYF. The chain joins TRBV24-1 to TRBJ2-7, with TRBD2 matching 10 bases. This CDR3 is built from 15 residues. V lost 4 bases to trimming and J lost 1 base; unmatched junction nucleotides: 3. CDR1 and CDR2 from the germline V gene are KGHDR and SFDVKD.

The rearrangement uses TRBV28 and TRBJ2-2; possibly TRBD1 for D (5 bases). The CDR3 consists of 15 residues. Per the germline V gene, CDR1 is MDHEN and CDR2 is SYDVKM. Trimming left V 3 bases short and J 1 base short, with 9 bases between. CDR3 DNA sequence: TGTGCCAGCAGTTTGACCAGGGTGAACACCGGGGAGCTGTTTTTT. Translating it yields CASSLTRVNTGELFF.

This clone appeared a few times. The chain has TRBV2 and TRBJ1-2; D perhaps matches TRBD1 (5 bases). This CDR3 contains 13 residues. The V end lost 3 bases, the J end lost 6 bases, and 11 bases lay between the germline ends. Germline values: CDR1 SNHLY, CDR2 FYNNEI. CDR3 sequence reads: CASSDREVDGYTF. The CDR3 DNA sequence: TGTGCCAGCAGTGACAGGGAGGTCGATGGCTACACCTTC.

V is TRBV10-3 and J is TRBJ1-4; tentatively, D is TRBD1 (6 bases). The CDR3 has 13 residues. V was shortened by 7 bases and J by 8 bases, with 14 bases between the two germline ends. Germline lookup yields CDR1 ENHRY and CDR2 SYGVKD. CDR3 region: CAITQGMGEKLFF. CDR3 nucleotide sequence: TGTGCCATCACGCAGGGGATGGGGGAAAAACTGTTTTTT.

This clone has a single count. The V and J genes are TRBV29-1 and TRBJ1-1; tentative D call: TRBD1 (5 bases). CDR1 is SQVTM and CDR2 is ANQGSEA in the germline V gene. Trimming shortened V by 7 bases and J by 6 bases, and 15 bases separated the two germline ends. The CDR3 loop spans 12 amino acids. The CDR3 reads CSAEDGGAEAFF. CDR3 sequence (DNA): TGCAGCGCCGAGGACGGGGGGGCTGAAGCTTTCTTT.

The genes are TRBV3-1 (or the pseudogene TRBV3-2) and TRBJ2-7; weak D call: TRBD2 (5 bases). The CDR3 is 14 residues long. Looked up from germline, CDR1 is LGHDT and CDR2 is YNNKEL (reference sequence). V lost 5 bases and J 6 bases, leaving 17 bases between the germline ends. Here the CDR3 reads CASSLFAGSREQYF. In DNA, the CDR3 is TGTGCCAGCAGCTTGTTTGCGGGCTCCCGCGAGCAGTACTTC.

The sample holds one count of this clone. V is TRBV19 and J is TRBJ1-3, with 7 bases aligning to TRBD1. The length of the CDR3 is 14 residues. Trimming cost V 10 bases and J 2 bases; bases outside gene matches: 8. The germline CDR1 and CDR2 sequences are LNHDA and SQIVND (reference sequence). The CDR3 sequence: CATTDRHTGNTIYF. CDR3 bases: TGTGCCACTACGGACAGGCACACTGGAAACACCATATATTTT.

CDR3 DNA sequence: TGTGCCAGCAGCTCCCTCGTGGGGGGGGCCCTCTACGAGCAGTACTTC. As protein: CASSSLVGGALYEQYF. The chain carries TRBV7-8 and TRBJ2-7, with TRBD2 as a possible D gene (7 bases). The CDR3 covers 16 residues. CDR1 and CDR2 (germline): SGHVS, FQNEAQ. The V gene lost 4 bases and the J gene lost 3 bases, with 19 bases spanning the gap.

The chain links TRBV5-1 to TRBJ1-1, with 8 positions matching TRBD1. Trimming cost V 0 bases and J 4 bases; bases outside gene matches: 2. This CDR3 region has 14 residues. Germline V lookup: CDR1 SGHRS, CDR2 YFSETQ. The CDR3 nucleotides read TGCGCCAGCAGCTTGGTCAGGGGGCCCACTGAAGCTTTCTTT. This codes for CASSLVRGPTEAFF.

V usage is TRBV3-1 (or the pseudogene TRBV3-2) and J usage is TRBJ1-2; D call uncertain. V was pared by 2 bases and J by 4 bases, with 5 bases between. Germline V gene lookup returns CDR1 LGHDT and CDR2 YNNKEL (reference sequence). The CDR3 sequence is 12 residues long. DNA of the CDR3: TGTGCCAGCAGCCAAATCGGCTATGGCTACACCTTC. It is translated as CASSQIGYGYTF.

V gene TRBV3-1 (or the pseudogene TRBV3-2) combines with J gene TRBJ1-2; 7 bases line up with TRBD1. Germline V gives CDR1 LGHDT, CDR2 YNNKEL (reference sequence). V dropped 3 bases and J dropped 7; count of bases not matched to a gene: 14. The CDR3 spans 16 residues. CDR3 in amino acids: CASSHTGVRAVSGYTF. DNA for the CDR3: TGTGCCAGCAGCCACACAGGGGTAAGGGCCGTCTCTGGCTACACCTTC.

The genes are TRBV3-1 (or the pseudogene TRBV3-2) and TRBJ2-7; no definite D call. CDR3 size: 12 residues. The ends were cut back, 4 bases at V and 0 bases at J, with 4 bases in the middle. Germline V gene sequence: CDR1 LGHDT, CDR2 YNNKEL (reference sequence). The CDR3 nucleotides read TGTGCCAGCAGCCCCAGCTCCTACGAGCAGTACTTC. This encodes CASSPSSYEQYF.

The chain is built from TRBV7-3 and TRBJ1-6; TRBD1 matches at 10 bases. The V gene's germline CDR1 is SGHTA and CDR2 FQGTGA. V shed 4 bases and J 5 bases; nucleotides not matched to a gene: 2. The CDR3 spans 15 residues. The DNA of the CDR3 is TGTGCCAGCAGCTCAGGGACAGGGGATAATTCACCCCTCCACTTT. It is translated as CASSSGTGDNSPLHF.

Written as DNA, the CDR3 is TGCAGTGCTAGTTCCGTACTTAACACCGGGGAGCTGTTTTTT. It is translated as CSASSVLNTGELFF. The chain has TRBV20-1 and TRBJ2-2; D is unclear. Per germline, CDR1 DFQATT and CDR2 SNEGSKA (reference sequence). V was clipped by 3 bases and J by 2 bases, with 10 bases between them. CDR3 size: 14 residues.

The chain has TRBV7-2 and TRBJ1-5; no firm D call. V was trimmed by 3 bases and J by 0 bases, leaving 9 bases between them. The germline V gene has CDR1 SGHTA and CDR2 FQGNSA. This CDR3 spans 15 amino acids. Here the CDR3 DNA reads TGTGCCAGCAGCTTTGGGCAAAGTAGCAATCAGCCCCAGCATTTT. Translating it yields CASSFGQSSNQPQHF.